These 21 T cell receptor beta chains share one sample of origin, sequenced in a study of blood T cell repertoires in COVID-19. Measured with immunoSEQ multiplex PCR; TCRdb has only the in-frame clones, and not every one. Seen here are fewer than 300,000 clones, around nine tenths observed once, and the top ten hold approximately 0.84%. Input material: peripheral blood. All receptors come from a man under 40 with acute or convalescent COVID-19.

This clone came up once. This rearrangement joins TRBV18 to TRBJ2-2; the match to TRBD1 covers 9 bases. The V segment lost 3 bases and the J segment 6 bases; nucleotides outside the gene matches: 5. There are 15 residues in the CDR3. Germline lookup yields CDR1 KGHSH and CDR2 LQKENI. CDR3 DNA sequence: TGTGCCAGCTCACCCGGGACAGGGAAATCCGGGGAGCTGTTTTTT. It encodes CASSPGTGKSGELFF.

The chain recombines TRBV19 with TRBJ1-2, with 9 bases lining up with TRBD1. J gave up 8 bases and V 2 bases, and 6 bases lay outside the gene matches. CDR3 length: 14 residues. The germline V gene has CDR1 LNHDA and CDR2 SQIVND (reference sequence). The CDR3 DNA sequence: TGTGCCAGTAGTATACGTCGACAGGGGGAAGGCTACACCTTC. This codes for CASSIRRQGEGYTF.

V gene TRBV28 combines with J gene TRBJ1-3; 7 bases match TRBD1. V shed 6 bases, J shed 0 bases, and the junction held 5 bases outside the gene matches. CDR1 MDHEN and CDR2 SYDVKM come from the germline V gene. The CDR3 covers 15 residues. The CDR3 loop is CASRGQAISGNTIYF. CDR3 sequence (DNA): TGTGCCAGCAGAGGACAGGCCATCTCTGGAAACACCATATATTTT.

The chain recombines TRBV5-1 with TRBJ2-1, with 11 bases that match TRBD2. Trimming at V came to 1 base and at J to 2 bases, leaving 5 bases not matched to a gene. The CDR3 extends over 17 amino acids. The germline V gene encodes CDR1 SGHRS and CDR2 YFSETQ. CDR3 loop: CASSLTLAGDTYNEQFF. In DNA, the CDR3 is TGCGCCAGCAGCTTGACACTAGCGGGAGATACCTACAATGAGCAGTTCTTC.

V is TRBV5-6 and J is TRBJ2-1, with D possibly matching TRBD1 (7 bases). V gave up 2 bases and J gave up 14 bases, with 14 bases separating them. The CDR3 consists of 12 residues. Germline CDR1 is SGHDT and CDR2 is YYEEEE. This CDR3 is CASSLSQGGKFF. Here the CDR3 DNA reads TGTGCCAGCAGCTTAAGCCAGGGGGGAAAGTTCTTC. The variable domain in full, with the rest retrieved from reference TRBV5-6 and TRBJ2-1, is DAGVTQSPTHLIKTRGQQVTLRCSPKSGHDTVSWYQQALGQGPQFIFQYYEEEERQRGNFPDRFSGHQFPNYSSELNVNALLLGDSALYLCASSLSQGGKFFGPGTRLTVL.

The V and J genes are TRBV6-5 and TRBJ2-7, with TRBD1 identical over 10 bases. Losses at the gene ends were 4 bases for V and 4 bases for J; bases not matched to a gene: 4. From germline, CDR1 is MNHEY and CDR2 SVGAGI. The CDR3 totals 14 residues. Here the CDR3 reads CASSLGQGTYEQYF. The DNA of the CDR3 is TGTGCCAGCAGTTTGGGACAGGGGACTTACGAGCAGTACTTC.

The rearrangement links TRBV13 to TRBJ2-7; TRBD1 is a possible D gene (7 bases). The CDR3 has 13 residues. From germline, CDR1 is PRHDT and CDR2 FYEKMQ (reference sequence). The V end lost 2 bases, the J end lost 7 bases, and 12 bases lay between the germline ends. The CDR3 sequence: CASSLRQGGEQYF. CDR3 DNA: TGTGCCAGCAGCTTAAGACAGGGAGGAGAGCAGTACTTC.

The genes are TRBV14 and TRBJ1-3; no clear D. Deletions cut 8 bases from V and 3 bases from J, with 11 bases between. Germline CDR1 reads SGHDN; CDR2 reads FVKESK. The CDR3 spans 13 residues. The chain's CDR3 is CASGEQFGNTIYF. The CDR3 coding sequence is TGTGCCAGCGGTGAACAGTTTGGAAACACCATATATTTT.

In DNA, the CDR3 is TGTGCCAGCAGCCGTAGCGGGGGGGCCCGTGGAGATACGCAGTATTTT. Amino acid sequence: CASSRSGGARGDTQYF. J is TRBJ2-3 and V is TRBV3-1 (or the pseudogene TRBV3-2), with 11 bases lining up with TRBD2. CDR1 is LGHDT, CDR2 YNNKEL, per germline (reference sequence). The CDR3 extends over 16 amino acids. V was clipped by 4 bases and J by 5 bases; unmatched bases: 8.

V and J are TRBV27 and TRBJ2-1, with 7 bases that match TRBD2. The CDR3 consists of 14 residues. Trimming cost V 6 bases and J 4 bases; bases outside gene matches: 6. CDR1 is MNHEY and CDR2 is SMNVEV in the germline V gene (reference sequence). The CDR3 is CASSWGGPYNEQFF. CDR3 sequence (DNA): TGTGCCAGCAGCTGGGGAGGGCCATACAATGAGCAGTTCTTC.

The V gene is TRBV6-2 or TRBV6-3, the J gene TRBJ2-7, with 9 bases aligning to TRBD2. The CDR3 totals 15 residues. The V and J ends lost 4 bases and 3 bases, in that order; junction bases with no gene match: 7. Germline CDR1 MNHEY, CDR2 SVGEGT. In DNA form, the CDR3 reads TGTGCCAGCAGTTTGACTAGCGGAATAAACTACGAGCAGTACTTC. It is translated as CASSLTSGINYEQYF.

The chain employs TRBV28 and TRBJ2-1; 7 nucleotides agree with TRBD1. V gave up 2 bases and J gave up 9 bases; unmatched junction bases: 10. This CDR3 comprises 15 residues. The germline V gene encodes CDR1 MDHEN and CDR2 SYDVKM. In nucleotides, the CDR3 is TGTGCCAGCAGTTTACCTTTGACAGGGAGTTTTGAGCAGTTCTTC. Its protein product is CASSLPLTGSFEQFF.

The genes are TRBV28 and TRBJ2-2; TRBD1 matches at 9 bases. V was clipped by 7 bases and J by 6 bases; unmatched bases: 9. CDR3 length: 15 amino acids. Germline CDR1 and CDR2: MDHEN and SYDVKM. CDR3 in DNA: TGTGCCAGCACCGAACAGGGGGCTTCTGCCGGGGAGCTGTTTTTT. Translated, it gives CASTEQGASAGELFF.

This clone was found once. This rearrangement joins TRBV4-1 to TRBJ1-6, with D tentatively TRBD1 (6 bases). From germline, CDR1 is MGHRA and CDR2 YSYEKL. There are 16 residues in the CDR3. Trimming cost V 1 base and J 6 bases, with 13 bases left between them. This CDR3 reads CASSQGAPDSNSPLHF. The CDR3 DNA reads as TGCGCCAGCAGCCAAGGGGCCCCGGACAGTAATTCACCCCTCCACTTT.

This chain connects TRBV6-1 to TRBJ1-4; perhaps TRBD1 as D (5 bases). Trimming removed 2 bases at V and 10 bases at J, with 11 bases between. Looked up from germline, CDR1 is MNHNS and CDR2 is SASEGT. This CDR3 is built from 13 residues. CDR3: CASSEPRVGKLFF. Written as DNA, the CDR3 is TGTGCCAGCAGTGAACCCAGGGTTGGAAAACTGTTTTTT.

CDR3 amino acids: CAWSVPGIWNQPQHF. CDR3 nucleotides: TGTGCCTGGAGTGTACCAGGGATTTGGAATCAGCCCCAGCATTTT. The rearrangement joins TRBV30 to TRBJ1-5; a weak D match, TRBD1 (5 bases). This CDR3 is built from 15 residues. Germline assignment: CDR1 GTSNPN and CDR2 SVGIG (reference sequence). Trimming took off 0 bases at V and 4 bases at J, with 13 bases between the two ends.

The chain has TRBV27 and TRBJ1-4; the D gene is possibly TRBD1 (5 bases). The CDR3 extends over 17 amino acids. Germline V gives CDR1 MNHEY, CDR2 SMNVEV (reference sequence). V was cut by 5 bases and J by 3 bases, with 19 bases left in between. The CDR3 region has the DNA TGTGCCAGCAGTCCGTTTGGGAGGGGCAGGTCTAATGAAAAACTGTTTTTT. It yields the protein CASSPFGRGRSNEKLFF.

The gene calls are TRBV19 and TRBJ2-2, with D possibly TRBD1 on 5 matching bases. CDR1 LNHDA and CDR2 SQIVND come from the germline V gene (reference sequence). Trimming took off 6 bases at V and 1 base at J, with 12 bases between the two ends. This CDR3 is 15 amino acids long. The CDR3 coding sequence is TGTGCCAGTAGGGTTGGTACAGGGAACACCGGGGAGCTGTTTTTT. It yields the protein CASRVGTGNTGELFF.

The chain employs TRBV15 and TRBJ1-5; unclear D gene. V lost 0 bases to trimming and J lost 8 bases, with 11 bases between them. Germline lookup yields CDR1 LNHNV and CDR2 YYDKDF (reference sequence). The length of the CDR3 is 14 residues. The CDR3 DNA follows: TGTGCCACCAGCAGAGATGTTGGCGCGGAGCCCCAGCATTTT. Protein product: CATSRDVGAEPQHF. Combining the CDR3 with reference TRBV15 and TRBJ1-5 gives the whole variable domain DAMVIQNPRYQVTQFGKPVTLSCSQTLNHNVMYWYQQKSSQAPKLLFHYYDKDFNNEADTPDNFQSRRPNTSFCFLDIRSPGLGDTAMYLCATSRDVGAEPQHFGDGTRLSIL.

This sequence joins TRBV9 and TRBJ1-1; D is possibly TRBD1 (5 bases). Germline CDR1 and CDR2: SGDLS and YYNGEE. The V end lost 4 bases, the J end lost 4 bases, and 14 bases lay between the germline ends. The CDR3 runs 14 residues. CDR3 DNA sequence: TGTGCCAGCAGCCCAAACCCCAGGGCCACTGAAGCTTTCTTT. Amino acids: CASSPNPRATEAFF.

In nucleotides, the CDR3 is TGTGCCAGCAGGGTAGCGGGGGGGCCTTTAGAGACCCAGTACTTC. This gives the protein CASRVAGGPLETQYF. The rearrangement links TRBV25-1 to TRBJ2-5, with 11 bases that match TRBD2. The CDR3 is made up of 15 amino acids. In germline, CDR1 is MGHDK, CDR2 SYGVNS. V dropped 6 bases and J dropped 4; count of bases not matched to a gene: 7. Supplemented by reference TRBV25-1 and TRBJ2-5, the full variable domain reads EADIYQTPRYLVIGTGKKITLECSQTMGHDKMYWYQQDPGMELHLIHYSYGVNSTEKGDLSSESTVSRIRTEHFPLTLESARPSHTSQYLCASRVAGGPLETQYFGPGTRLLVL.